This T cell receptor (beta chain) appears in the sequencing data of a study of T cells in tuberculosis. Across the study: The T cells targeted glucose monomycolate, a mycobacterial lipid, via CD1B. In South Africa, adults with active tuberculosis were compared with IGRA-negative and latently infected IGRA-positive adolescents.

The method was immunoSEQ multiplex PCR; TCRdb's version includes in-frame clones alone and lacks a portion of them. There are some 30,000 clones in the sample; around 90% occur only once, and approximately 7.5% lies in the top ten. Notes on the study in general: Shorter CDR3-alpha in active tuberculosis partly drove smaller distances. A GMM-specific repertoire classifier reached about 90% accuracy, AUROC approximately 0.9.

Comment on this clone: The antigen is not known.

This receptor was obtained from a donor under 30 with latent tuberculosis or without tuberculosis infection. Some clones in this sample may be carry-over from other donors' samples. The specimen sequenced was PBMCs.

The CDR3 protein is CAWSPGGAGQPQHF. The CDR3, as DNA: TGTGCCTGGAGCCCAGGGGGCGCAGGACAGCCCCAGCATTTT. J is TRBJ1-5 and V is TRBV30, with 8 bases matching TRBD1. J was trimmed by 7 bases and V by 3 bases; bases with no gene match: 8. CDR3 size: 14 residues. The germline gives CDR1 GTSNPN, CDR2 SVGIG (reference sequence).